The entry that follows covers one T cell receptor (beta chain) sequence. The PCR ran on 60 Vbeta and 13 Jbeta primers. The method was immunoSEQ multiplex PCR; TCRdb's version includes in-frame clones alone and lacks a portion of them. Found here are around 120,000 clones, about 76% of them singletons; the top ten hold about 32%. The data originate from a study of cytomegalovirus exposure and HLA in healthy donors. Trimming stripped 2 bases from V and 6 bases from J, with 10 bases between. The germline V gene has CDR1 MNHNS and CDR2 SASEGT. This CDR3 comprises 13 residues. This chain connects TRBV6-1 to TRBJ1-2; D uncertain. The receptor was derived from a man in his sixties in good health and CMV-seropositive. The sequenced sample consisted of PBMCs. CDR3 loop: CASSEYREDGYTF. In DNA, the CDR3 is TGTGCCAGCAGTGAATATCGGGAAGATGGCTACACCTTC.